The sequence of this T cell receptor beta chain was determined in a study of blood T cell repertoires in COVID-19. Study-level background: Samples taken during acute and convalescent COVID-19 were collected in the United States, Italy and Spain. The analysed material was cDNA or gDNA that came from T cells, B-cell-depleted T cells, or PBMCs.

Authors' analysis steps: Amplification from reference gene primers served as the basis for estimated nucleated cell counts. Profiled with immunoSEQ multiplex PCR; TCRdb holds only in-frame clones, not every one. Clonal size and the V and J genes are those of that table, whereas D and trimming came from the DNA. The sample consists of 35,000 to 40,000 clones, nearly 90% of them appearing once. While infection was still active, Seattle patients were enrolled and then followed longitudinally. Trimming removed 1 base at V and 4 bases at J, with 2 bases between. This CDR3 is built from 12 residues. CDR1 LNHDA and CDR2 SQIVND come from the germline V gene (reference sequence).

The rearrangement links TRBV19 to TRBJ1-5, with D hard to call. The receptor was derived from a man in his sixties with COVID-19, enrolled during active disease. What was sequenced was peripheral blood. CDR3 protein: CASSIANQPQHF. The CDR3 DNA is TGTGCCAGTAGTATAGCAAATCAGCCCCAGCATTTT.